The 24 T cell receptor beta chains reported below all come from one sample, sequenced in a study of shared clonotypes between healthy human individuals. Assay used: immunoSEQ multiplex PCR; TCRdb lists only in-frame clones, some missing. The data show fewer than 1.8 million clones, 98% to 99% seen once. The sequencing sample was made of naive CD4+ T cells sorted from blood. Subset in this sample: CD45RA+ positively selected. The receptors stem from a young man in good health.

This clone was seen only once. The gene calls are TRBV7-9 and TRBJ1-4, with 7 bases identical to TRBD1. The CDR3 is made up of 14 amino acids. V dropped 4 bases and J dropped 8; count of bases not matched to a gene: 7. The germline V gene has CDR1 SEHNR and CDR2 FQNEAQ (reference sequence). CDR3 sequence: CASSSENRGEKLFF. The CDR3 DNA reads as TGTGCCAGCAGCTCCGAAAACAGGGGAGAAAAACTGTTTTTT.

This clone was observed a single time. Distinct nucleotide sequences in the sample also encode this CDR3. V gene TRBV9 combines with J gene TRBJ2-1, with 7 nucleotides matching TRBD2. Unmatched junction bases numbered 6, after V lost 5 bases and J lost 4 bases. The length of the CDR3 is 14 residues. Per germline, CDR1 SGDLS and CDR2 YYNGEE. The CDR3 bases are TGTGCCAGCAGTAGACTAGCTGTTTACAATGAGCAGTTCTTC. It codes for CASSRLAVYNEQFF.

This chain uses TRBV11-2 with TRBJ2-3, with D possibly TRBD2 on 6 matching bases. Deletions cut 5 bases from V and 2 bases from J, with 14 bases between. Germline-derived CDR1 and CDR2 are SGHAT and FQNNGV. The CDR3 totals 15 residues. The CDR3 DNA reads TGTGCCAGCAGCCCGGGGGTAGCCCCCACAGATACGCAGTATTTT. Translation: CASSPGVAPTDTQYF. Using reference TRBV11-2 and TRBJ2-3 for the parts outside the CDR3, the full variable domain is EAGVAQSPRYKIIEKRQSVAFWCNPISGHATLYWYQQILGQGPKLLIQFQNNGVVDDSQLPKDRFSAERLKGVDSTLKIQPAKLEDSAVYLCASSPGVAPTDTQYFGPGTRLTVL.

This clone was counted a single time. The gene calls are TRBV7-9 and TRBJ2-4, with D uncertain. V lost 1 base and J lost 2, with 12 bases in between. Germline CDR1 SEHNR, CDR2 FQNEAQ (reference sequence). CDR3 length equals 16 residues. The CDR3 loop is CASSLVRPRTKNIQYF. Written as DNA, the CDR3 is TGTGCCAGCAGCTTAGTGAGGCCGCGAACCAAAAACATTCAGTACTTC.

This clone was detected once. V and J are TRBV14 and TRBJ2-7; possibly TRBD2 for D (6 bases). In germline, CDR1 is SGHDN, CDR2 FVKESK. This CDR3 spans 14 amino acids. Trimming stripped 4 bases from V and 0 bases from J, with 10 bases between. The CDR3 DNA is TGTGCCAGCAGCCGATGGCGGGACTCCTACGAGCAGTACTTC. It encodes CASSRWRDSYEQYF. Full variable domain (missing parts from reference TRBV14 and TRBJ2-7): EAGVTQFPSHSVIEKGQTVTLRCDPISGHDNLYWYRRVMGKEIKFLLHFVKESKQDESGMPNNRFLAERTGGTYSTLKVQPAELEDSGVYFCASSRWRDSYEQYFGPGTRLTVT.

This rearrangement joins TRBV5-4 to TRBJ2-1; 7 positions match TRBD1. V was clipped by 4 bases and J by 2 bases; unmatched bases: 6. Germline-derived CDR1 and CDR2 are SGHNT and YYREEE (reference sequence). The CDR3 extends over 15 amino acids. CDR3 sequence reads: CASSPTQGAYNEQFF. The CDR3 DNA reads TGTGCCAGCAGCCCGACCCAGGGGGCCTACAATGAGCAGTTCTTC.

The V gene is TRBV11-3, the J gene TRBJ2-5; 8 bases fit TRBD1. V shed 5 bases and J 2 bases; nucleotides not matched to a gene: 7. The CDR3 is 15 amino acids. The germline V gene encodes CDR1 SGHNT and CDR2 YENEEA. The CDR3 DNA reads as TGTGCCAGCAGCAGAGTCACAGGGGGTCAAGAGACCCAGTACTTC. This codes for CASSRVTGGQETQYF. Looking up the rest from reference TRBV11-3 and TRBJ2-5 gives the full variable domain: EAGVVQSPRYKIIEKKQPVAFWCNPISGHNTLYWYLQNLGQGPELLIRYENEEAVDDSQLPKDRFSAERLKGVDSTLKIQPAELGDSAVYLCASSRVTGGQETQYFGPGTRLLVL.

The rearrangement uses TRBV29-1 and TRBJ2-1, with 7 nucleotides matching TRBD2. Unmatched junction bases numbered 8, after V lost 4 bases and J lost 2 bases. This CDR3 comprises 15 residues. Germline-derived CDR1 and CDR2 are SQVTM and ANQGSEA. The CDR3 nucleotides are TGCAGCGTTGGGGAGGGGAGTTTGACCTACAATGAGCAGTTCTTC. It is translated as CSVGEGSLTYNEQFF.

V and J are TRBV28 and TRBJ1-5; D gene ambiguous. V was cut by 9 bases and J by 0 bases, with 18 bases left in between. Per germline, CDR1 MDHEN and CDR2 SYDVKM. The CDR3 totals 16 residues. The CDR3 sequence is CASIQLGGDSNQPQHF. CDR3 bases: TGTGCCAGTATACAACTGGGCGGTGATAGCAATCAGCCCCAGCATTTT.

The chain is built from TRBV15 and TRBJ2-1, with D perhaps TRBD2 (6 bases). Germline V gives CDR1 LNHNV, CDR2 YYDKDF (reference sequence). This CDR3 is 16 amino acids long. V was clipped by 0 bases and J by 6 bases, with 15 bases between them. The CDR3 sequence is CATSRDLREKFNEQFF. The CDR3 nucleotides read TGTGCCACCAGCAGAGATCTGCGGGAAAAGTTCAATGAGCAGTTCTTC.

The table lists this clone with a few counts. Within the sample, other DNA sequences also encode this same CDR3. This chain uses TRBV18 with TRBJ2-7; tentatively, D is TRBD1 (5 bases). This CDR3 is 12 amino acids long. Germline V lookup: CDR1 KGHSH, CDR2 LQKENI. Trimming removed 2 bases from V and 3 bases from J, with 5 bases in between. The CDR3 DNA reads as TGTGCCAGCTCACCAGACAGCTACGAGCAGTACTTC. Its translation is CASSPDSYEQYF.

The chain carries TRBV5-4 and TRBJ1-2, with 7 bases that match TRBD1. The CDR3 runs 14 residues. Trimming took 7 bases from V and 4 from J; bases not matched to a gene: 10. Looked up from germline, CDR1 is SGHNT and CDR2 is YYREEE (reference sequence). CDR3 coding DNA: TGTGCCAGCGCCTACAGGGGAGTAGGCTATGGCTACACCTTC. Translating it yields CASAYRGVGYGYTF. The whole variable domain, remainder taken from reference TRBV5-4 and TRBJ1-2, is ETGVTQSPTHLIKTRGQQVTLRCSSQSGHNTVSWYQQALGQGPQFIFQYYREEENGRGNFPPRFSGLQFPNYSSELNVNALELDDSALYLCASAYRGVGYGYTFGSGTRLTVV.

The chain employs TRBV18 and TRBJ1-5; TRBD1 is a possible D gene (6 bases). Trimming took 6 bases from V and 3 from J, leaving 18 bases between them. Germline-derived CDR1 and CDR2 are KGHSH and LQKENI. This CDR3 contains 16 residues. CDR3 sequence reads: CASSDLGTKNNQPQHF. The CDR3 DNA reads as TGTGCCAGCTCCGACCTCGGGACAAAAAACAATCAGCCCCAGCATTTT. The variable domain in full, completed from reference TRBV18 and TRBJ1-5, reads NAGVMQNPRHLVRRRGQEARLRCSPMKGHSHVYWYRQLPEEGLKFMVYLQKENIIDESGMPKERFSAEFPKEGPSILRIQQVVRGDSAAYFCASSDLGTKNNQPQHFGDGTRLSIL.

As concerns this clone: Other DNA sequences of this sample code for an identical CDR3. The chain combines TRBV10-1 with TRBJ2-2, with D unresolved. Germline V CDR1 and CDR2: WNHNN, SYGVQD (reference sequence). The CDR3 is made up of 13 amino acids. Deletions cut 0 bases from V and 2 bases from J, with 1 base between. The DNA of the CDR3 is TGCGCCAGCAGTGAGTCTAACACCGGGGAGCTGTTTTTT. This gives the protein CASSESNTGELFF.

With respect to this clone: Other DNA sequences in the sample encode the same CDR3. The genes are TRBV5-1 and TRBJ2-1, with a possible D match to TRBD1 (6 bases). Germline V CDR1 and CDR2: SGHRS, YFSETQ. This CDR3 spans 16 amino acids. The V end lost 2 bases, the J end lost 0 bases, and 12 bases lay between the germline ends. CDR3 loop: CASSLGGRGSYNEQFF. DNA for the CDR3: TGCGCCAGCAGCTTAGGGGGAAGGGGCTCCTACAATGAGCAGTTCTTC.

This chain joins TRBV5-4 and TRBJ2-5; TRBD2 is a possible D gene (6 bases). The V gene lost 0 bases and the J gene lost 5 bases, with 14 bases spanning the gap. Per the germline V gene, CDR1 is SGHNT and CDR2 is YYREEE (reference sequence). There are 15 residues in the CDR3. The CDR3 loop is CASSLERRAIETQYF. CDR3 coding DNA: TGTGCCAGCAGCTTGGAACGGAGGGCCATCGAGACCCAGTACTTC.

The chain couples TRBV4-1 to TRBJ1-3; D is unclear. The V end was cut by 1 base, the J end by 0 bases, with 10 bases between. Germline V lookup: CDR1 MGHRA, CDR2 YSYEKL. The CDR3 runs 16 residues. CDR3 protein: CASSQVGMISGNTIYF. The CDR3, as DNA: TGCGCCAGCAGCCAAGTCGGCATGATCTCTGGAAACACCATATATTTT.

The chain employs TRBV10-1 and TRBJ2-1; TRBD1 is a possible D gene (5 bases). This CDR3 contains 14 residues. The germline V gene has CDR1 WNHNN and CDR2 SYGVQD (reference sequence). Trimming stripped 0 bases from V and 12 bases from J, with 15 bases between. The CDR3 is CASSESPAGKVQFF. The CDR3 DNA reads TGCGCCAGCAGTGAGTCGCCGGCAGGGAAGGTGCAGTTCTTC.

As regards this clone: Other nucleotide sequences from this sample produce the same CDR3. This chain connects TRBV5-1 to TRBJ2-2; D gene ambiguous. CDR3 length equals 14 residues. V was clipped by 2 bases and J by 5 bases, with 10 bases between them. Looked up from germline, CDR1 is SGHRS and CDR2 is YFSETQ. DNA of the CDR3: TGCGCCAGCAGCTTTCTACAGTCGACCGGGGAGCTGTTTTTT. Amino acids: CASSFLQSTGELFF.

The chain combines TRBV30 with TRBJ1-2; D is unclear. The CDR3 length is 12 residues. Germline CDR1 GTSNPN, CDR2 SVGIG (reference sequence). Trimming stripped 1 base from V and 10 bases from J, with 13 bases between. CDR3: CAWSDMRLDYTF. CDR3 in DNA: TGTGCCTGGAGTGACATGCGCCTGGACTACACCTTC.

This clone came up once. The CDR3 reads CASSPVFLPLPHEQYF. As DNA, the CDR3 is TGTGCCAGCAGCCCAGTTTTTTTACCCCTTCCCCACGAGCAGTACTTC. J is TRBJ2-7 and V is TRBV28; the D is unclear. The V end was cut by 6 bases, the J end by 5 bases, with 23 bases between. CDR1 and CDR2 from the germline V gene are MDHEN and SYDVKM. The CDR3 runs 16 residues.

This rearrangement joins TRBV19 to TRBJ2-4; D may correspond to TRBD1 or TRBD2 (5 bases each). V shed 8 bases and J shed 4 bases, with 12 bases lying between them. The germline V gene has CDR1 LNHDA and CDR2 SQIVND (reference sequence). The CDR3 has 13 residues. CDR3: CASGTLIKNIQYF. The CDR3 DNA sequence: TGTGCCAGTGGGACCCTAATTAAAAACATTCAGTACTTC.

The rearrangement joins TRBV28 to TRBJ2-7, with D possibly TRBD2 on 6 matching bases. V lost 5 bases and J lost 0, with 14 bases in between. The CDR3 runs to 15 residues. The germline CDR1 and CDR2 sequences are MDHEN and SYDVKM. CDR3: CASSIPGENSYEQYF. CDR3 DNA sequence: TGTGCCAGCAGTATCCCGGGAGAAAACTCCTACGAGCAGTACTTC. Complete variable domain (other parts from reference TRBV28 and TRBJ2-7): DVKVTQSSRYLVKRTGEKVFLECVQDMDHENMFWYRQDPGLGLRLIYFSYDVKMKEKGDIPEGYSVSREKKERFSLILESASTNQTSMYLCASSIPGENSYEQYFGPGTRLTVT.

The V and J genes are TRBV6-1 and TRBJ2-5, with D perhaps matching TRBD2 (5 bases). V was shortened by 0 bases and J by 5 bases, with 19 bases between the two germline ends. CDR1 MNHNS and CDR2 SASEGT come from the germline V gene. The CDR3 runs to 17 residues. The CDR3 protein is CASSEAFGVAGGETQYF. CDR3 nucleotides: TGTGCCAGCAGTGAAGCGTTCGGGGTGGCGGGCGGTGAGACCCAGTACTTC.